The 5 T cell receptor beta chains below come from one sample, sequenced in a study of cytotoxic CD8 clonotypes in ibrutinib-treated CLL. Sequenced by immunoSEQ multiplex PCR; TCRdb stores in-frame clones only, minus some. The sample has 150,000 to 200,000 clones, 88% seen once. The sequencing here drew on PBMCs, taken at disease progression, from a patient treated with ibrutinib. Receptor source: a human donor with chronic lymphocytic leukemia.

In its sample, this clone was seen a few times. CDR3 amino acids: CASSSPGENTVGYTF. The CDR3 coding sequence is TGCGCCAGCAGCTCCCCCGGGGAGAACACCGTCGGCTACACCTTC. J is TRBJ1-2 and V is TRBV5-1, with D uncertain. This CDR3 is 15 amino acids long. The V end was cut by 3 bases, the J end by 8 bases, with 20 bases between. Germline V CDR1 and CDR2: SGHRS, YFSETQ.

The J gene is TRBJ2-7, the V gene TRBV9; TRBD1 matches 7 bases. The germline V gene encodes CDR1 SGDLS and CDR2 YYNGEE. V dropped 4 bases and J dropped 3; count of bases not matched to a gene: 10. This CDR3 has 15 amino acids. The CDR3 spells CASSPYRDSVYEQYF. CDR3 bases: TGTGCCAGCAGCCCTTACCGGGACAGCGTCTACGAGCAGTACTTC.

V usage is TRBV30 and J usage is TRBJ1-4; no reliable D call. Germline V gene data show CDR1 as GTSNPN and CDR2 as SVGIG (reference sequence). The CDR3 length is 11 residues. With 3 bases removed from V and 5 bases from J, the gap between germline ends came to 4 bases. CDR3 nucleotides: TGTGCCTGGAGCGGGAATGAAAAACTGTTTTTT. Translated: CAWSGNEKLFF.

This rearrangement joins TRBV9 to TRBJ1-5; D is perhaps TRBD1 (6 bases). The CDR3 is 15 amino acids. Germline assignment: CDR1 SGDLS and CDR2 YYNGEE. V lost 0 bases to trimming and J lost 4 bases, with 11 bases between them. The CDR3 protein is CASSVGGADNQPQHF. The DNA of the CDR3 is TGTGCCAGCAGCGTAGGGGGGGCAGATAATCAGCCCCAGCATTTT. Full variable domain (rest looked up from reference TRBV9 and TRBJ1-5): DSGVTQTPKHLITATGQRVTLRCSPRSGDLSVYWYQQSLDQGLQFLIQYYNGEERAKGNILERFSAQQFPDLHSELNLSSLELGDSALYFCASSVGGADNQPQHFGDGTRLSIL.

The CDR3 DNA sequence: TGCGCCAGCAGCTTGTTCGGGAACACTGAAGCTTTCTTT. Protein product: CASSLFGNTEAFF. V is TRBV5-1 and J is TRBJ1-1; D call uncertain. This CDR3 is built from 13 residues. From germline, CDR1 is SGHRS and CDR2 YFSETQ. With 1 base removed from V and 1 base from J, the gap between germline ends came to 5 bases.